This T cell receptor beta chain derives from a study of T-cell memory formation after mild COVID-19. Turning to the study itself: The study found TCR clusters largely donor specific.

After removal of 6 bases from V and 0 bases from J, the junction contained 11 bases not matched to a gene. CDR3 size: 16 residues. The germline CDR1 and CDR2 sequences are DFQATT and SNEGSKA (reference sequence). TCRalpha and TCRbeta libraries used 5'RACE with constant-segment primers and UMIs. TCRdb analysed the 5' RACE reads with MiXCR anew, one entry per CDR3 protein. The repertoire holds more than 400,000 distinct CDR3 sequences, with 18% as singletons. Study observations and caveats: Later expanders leaned toward CD4+, whereas clones contracting from day 15 to 85 were balanced CD4/CD8.

The sample holds a few counts of this clonotype. The target antigen is unknown. Sequenced material: PBMCs or a T cell subset sorted from them (not recorded which). The chain is built from TRBV20-1 and TRBJ2-1, with 7 bases identical to TRBD1. This clonotype was obtained from an adult woman who had mild COVID-19 (a few samples of this study predate the infection). Cell type and time point are not known. In DNA, the CDR3 is TGCAGTGCCCCAGGGTCGACAGGGTACTCCTACAATGAGCAGTTCTTC. It yields the protein CSAPGSTGYSYNEQFF.